The T cell receptor beta chain described here comes from a study of human T cells and chemical hapten exposure. Study in general: Patients additionally received therapeutic doses of diphenylcyclopropenone on the scalp once a week, and this continued throughout the roughly 25-week study.

This sample's time point: patch test 1, 2 weeks after DPC sensitization. Treatment reported: therapeutic diphenylcyclopropenone sensitization with weekly scalp DPC. Staff drew blood before applying each patch test. With regard to this clonotype: The antigen is unknown.

Trimming shortened V by 4 bases and J by 3 bases, and 16 bases separated the two germline ends. There are 15 residues in the CDR3. Looked up from germline, CDR1 is SGHDT and CDR2 is YYEEEE. Findings and caveats of the study: No alteration of TCRs above 1 in 1000 frequency was seen with DPC sensitization.

Individual cDNA molecules (in the library) carried attached unique molecular identifiers. TCRdb reanalysed the RACE reads using MiXCR and keeps one entry per CDR3 protein. Among around 380,000 distinct CDR3 sequences, 4.8% were seen once, and the ten largest hold 2% to 2.5%. This TCR derives from a woman in her 50s with alopecia areata. Some clones in this sample may be carry-over from other donors' samples. The rearrangement links TRBV5-6 to TRBJ1-2; D gene unclear. The input for sequencing was whole blood, taken in connection with sensitization to the hapten diphenylcyclopropenone (DPC). CDR3 DNA sequence: TGTGCCAGCAGCAGAACTCCGGACGAAGACTATGGCTACACCTTC. Translation gives CASSRTPDEDYGYTF.